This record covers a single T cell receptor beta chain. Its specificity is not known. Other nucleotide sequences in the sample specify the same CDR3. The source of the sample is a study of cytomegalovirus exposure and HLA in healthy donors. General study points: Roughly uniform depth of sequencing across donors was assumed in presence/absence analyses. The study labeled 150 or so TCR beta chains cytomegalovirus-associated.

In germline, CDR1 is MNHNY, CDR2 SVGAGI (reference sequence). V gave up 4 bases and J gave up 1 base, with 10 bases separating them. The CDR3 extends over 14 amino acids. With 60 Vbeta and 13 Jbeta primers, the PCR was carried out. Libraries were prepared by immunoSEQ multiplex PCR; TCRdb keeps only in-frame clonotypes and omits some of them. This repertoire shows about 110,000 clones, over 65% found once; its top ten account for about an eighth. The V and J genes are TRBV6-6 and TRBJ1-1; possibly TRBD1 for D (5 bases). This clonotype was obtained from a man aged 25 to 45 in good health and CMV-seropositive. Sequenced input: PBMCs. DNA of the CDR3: TGTGCCAGCAGTTTGGGGCGGTCGAACACTGAAGCTTTCTTT. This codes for CASSLGRSNTEAFF.